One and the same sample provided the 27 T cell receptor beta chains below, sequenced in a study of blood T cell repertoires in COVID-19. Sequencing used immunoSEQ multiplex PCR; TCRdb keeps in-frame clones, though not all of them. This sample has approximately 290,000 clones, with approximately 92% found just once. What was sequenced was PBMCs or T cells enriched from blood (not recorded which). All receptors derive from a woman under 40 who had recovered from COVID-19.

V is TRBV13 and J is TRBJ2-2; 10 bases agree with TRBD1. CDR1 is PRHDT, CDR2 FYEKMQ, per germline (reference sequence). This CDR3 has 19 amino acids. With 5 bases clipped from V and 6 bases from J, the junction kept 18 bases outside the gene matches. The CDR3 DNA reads TGTGCCAGCAGCCACGCCATTGGAGGGGGACAGGGGTTCCCCGGGGAGCTGTTTTTT. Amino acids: CASSHAIGGGQGFPGELFF.

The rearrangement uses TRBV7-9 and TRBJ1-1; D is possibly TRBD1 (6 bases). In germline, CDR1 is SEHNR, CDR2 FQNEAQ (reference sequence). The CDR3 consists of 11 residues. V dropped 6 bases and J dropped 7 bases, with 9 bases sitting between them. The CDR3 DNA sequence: TGTGCCAGCAGTTGGACAGATGAAGCTTTCTTT. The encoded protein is CASSWTDEAFF.

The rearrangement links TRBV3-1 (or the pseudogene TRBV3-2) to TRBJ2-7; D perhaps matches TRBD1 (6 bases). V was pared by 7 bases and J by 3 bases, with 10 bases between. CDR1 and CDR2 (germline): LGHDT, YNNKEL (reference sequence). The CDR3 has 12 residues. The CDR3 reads CASTKQGYEQYF. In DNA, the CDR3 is TGTGCCAGCACCAAACAGGGCTACGAGCAGTACTTC.

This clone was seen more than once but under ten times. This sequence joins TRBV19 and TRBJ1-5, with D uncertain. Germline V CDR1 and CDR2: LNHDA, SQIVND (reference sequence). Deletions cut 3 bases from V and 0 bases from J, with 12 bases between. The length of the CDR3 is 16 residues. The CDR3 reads CASSMVGGDSNQPQHF. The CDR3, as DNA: TGTGCCAGTAGTATGGTAGGAGGCGATAGCAATCAGCCCCAGCATTTT.

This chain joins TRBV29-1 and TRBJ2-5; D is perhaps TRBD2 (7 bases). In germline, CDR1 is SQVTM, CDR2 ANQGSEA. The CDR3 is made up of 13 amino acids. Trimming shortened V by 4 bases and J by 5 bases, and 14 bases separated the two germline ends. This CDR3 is CSVGGGAGETQYF. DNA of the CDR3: TGCAGCGTTGGTGGGGGGGCTGGGGAGACCCAGTACTTC.

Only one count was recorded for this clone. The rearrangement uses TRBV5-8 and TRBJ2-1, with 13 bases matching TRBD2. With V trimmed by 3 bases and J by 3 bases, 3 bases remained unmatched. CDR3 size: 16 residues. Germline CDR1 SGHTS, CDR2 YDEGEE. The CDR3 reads CASSSGTSGIYNEQFF. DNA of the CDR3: TGTGCCAGCAGCTCTGGGACTAGCGGGATCTACAATGAGCAGTTCTTC. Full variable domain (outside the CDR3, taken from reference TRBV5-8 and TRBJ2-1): EAGVTQSPTHLIKTRGQQATLRCSPISGHTSVYWYQQALGLGLQFLLWYDEGEERNRGNFPPRFSGRQFPNYSSELNVNALELEDSALYLCASSSGTSGIYNEQFFGPGTRLTVL.

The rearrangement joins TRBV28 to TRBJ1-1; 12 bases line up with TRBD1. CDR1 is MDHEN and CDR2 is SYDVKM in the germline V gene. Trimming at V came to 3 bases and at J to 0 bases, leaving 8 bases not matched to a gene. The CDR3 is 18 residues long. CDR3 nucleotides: TGTGCCAGCAGTTTTTTCCGGGACAGGGGGCTTGTGAACACTGAAGCTTTCTTT. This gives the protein CASSFFRDRGLVNTEAFF.

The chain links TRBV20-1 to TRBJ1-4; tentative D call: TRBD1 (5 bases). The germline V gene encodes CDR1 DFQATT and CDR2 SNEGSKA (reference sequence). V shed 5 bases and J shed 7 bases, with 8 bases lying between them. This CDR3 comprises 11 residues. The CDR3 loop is CSAPRGEKLFF. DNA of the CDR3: TGCAGTGCTCCAAGGGGTGAAAAACTGTTTTTT.

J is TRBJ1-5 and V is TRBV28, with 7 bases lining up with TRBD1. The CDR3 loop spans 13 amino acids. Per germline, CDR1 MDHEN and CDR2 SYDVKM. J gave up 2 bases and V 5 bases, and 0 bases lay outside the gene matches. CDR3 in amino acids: CASSDRGNQPQHF. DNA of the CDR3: TGTGCCAGCAGTGACAGGGGCAATCAGCCCCAGCATTTT.

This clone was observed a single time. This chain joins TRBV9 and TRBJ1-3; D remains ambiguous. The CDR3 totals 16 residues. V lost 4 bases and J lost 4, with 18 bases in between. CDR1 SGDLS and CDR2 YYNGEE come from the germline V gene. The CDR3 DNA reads TGTGCCAGCAGCCCCCCTGGAGGACCCCAAGGAAACACCATATATTTT. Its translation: CASSPPGGPQGNTIYF.

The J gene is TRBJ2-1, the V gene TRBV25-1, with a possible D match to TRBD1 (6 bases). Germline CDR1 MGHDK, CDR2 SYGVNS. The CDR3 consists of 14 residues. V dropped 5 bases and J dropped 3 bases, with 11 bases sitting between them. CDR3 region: CASSPRGSYNEQFF. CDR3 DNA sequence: TGTGCCAGCAGTCCAAGGGGGAGCTACAATGAGCAGTTCTTC.

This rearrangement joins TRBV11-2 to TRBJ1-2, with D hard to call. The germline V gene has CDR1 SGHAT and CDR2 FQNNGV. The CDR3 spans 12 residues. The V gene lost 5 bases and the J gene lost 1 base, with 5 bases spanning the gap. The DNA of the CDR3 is TGTGCCAGCAGCCGGGATAACTATGGCTACACCTTC. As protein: CASSRDNYGYTF.

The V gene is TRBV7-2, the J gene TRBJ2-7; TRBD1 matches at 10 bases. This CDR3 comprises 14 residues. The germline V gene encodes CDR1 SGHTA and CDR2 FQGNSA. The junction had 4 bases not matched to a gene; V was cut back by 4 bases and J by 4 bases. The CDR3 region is CASSSTGGPYEQYF. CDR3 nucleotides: TGTGCCAGCAGCTCGACAGGGGGCCCTTACGAGCAGTACTTC.

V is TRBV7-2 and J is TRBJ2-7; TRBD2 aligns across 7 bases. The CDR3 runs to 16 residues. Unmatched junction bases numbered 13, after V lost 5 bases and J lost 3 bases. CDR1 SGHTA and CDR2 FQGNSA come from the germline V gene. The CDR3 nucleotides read TGTGCCAGCAGCCAAAGGGAGGGCGGGAGCTTCTACGAGCAGTACTTC. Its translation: CASSQREGGSFYEQYF.

The CDR3 DNA reads as TGTGCCATCAGTGAGAAATTGATCACTAGCGGGAAGTTCAATGAGCAGTTCTTC. Its translation is CAISEKLITSGKFNEQFF. The J gene is TRBJ2-1, the V gene TRBV10-3; 10 bases match TRBD2. CDR1 and CDR2 from the germline V gene are ENHRY and SYGVKD. V lost 2 bases to trimming and J lost 6 bases; unmatched junction nucleotides: 13. This CDR3 has 18 residues.

The CDR3 DNA follows: TGTGCCAGCAGCTTAGTTGCCGCACAGGGTTTGCACACCTTC. Translated: CASSLVAAQGLHTF. J is TRBJ1-2 and V is TRBV7-2; the D gene is possibly TRBD1 (6 bases). Trimming pared 1 base from V and 12 bases from J, leaving 18 bases between. CDR3 size: 14 residues. CDR1 and CDR2 (germline): SGHTA, FQGNSA.

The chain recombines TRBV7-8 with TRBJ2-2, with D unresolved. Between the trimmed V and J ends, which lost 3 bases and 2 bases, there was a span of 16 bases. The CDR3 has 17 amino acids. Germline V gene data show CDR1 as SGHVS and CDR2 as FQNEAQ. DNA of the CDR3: TGTGCCAGCAGCTTCTTAACGGCGGCAGCCAACACCGGGGAGCTGTTTTTT. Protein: CASSFLTAAANTGELFF.

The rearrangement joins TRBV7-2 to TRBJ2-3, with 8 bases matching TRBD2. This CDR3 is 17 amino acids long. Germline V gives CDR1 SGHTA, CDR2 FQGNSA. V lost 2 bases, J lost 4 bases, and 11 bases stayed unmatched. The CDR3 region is CASSLISAGGWPDTQYF. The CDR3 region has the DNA TGTGCCAGCAGCTTAATCTCTGCGGGAGGTTGGCCAGATACGCAGTATTTT.

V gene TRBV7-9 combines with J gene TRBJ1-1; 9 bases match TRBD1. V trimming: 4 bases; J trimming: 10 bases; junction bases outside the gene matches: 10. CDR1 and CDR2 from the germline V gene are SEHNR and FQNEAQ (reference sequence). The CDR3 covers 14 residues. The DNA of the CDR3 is TGTGCCAGCAGCTACGGACAGGGGAGGATTAGAGCTTTCTTT. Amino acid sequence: CASSYGQGRIRAFF.

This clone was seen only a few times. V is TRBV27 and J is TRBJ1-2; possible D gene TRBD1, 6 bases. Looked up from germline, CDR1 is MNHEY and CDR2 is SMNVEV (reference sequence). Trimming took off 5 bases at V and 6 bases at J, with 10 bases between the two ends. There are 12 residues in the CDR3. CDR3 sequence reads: CASSRDRNGYTF. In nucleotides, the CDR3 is TGTGCCAGCAGTCGTGACAGGAATGGCTACACCTTC.

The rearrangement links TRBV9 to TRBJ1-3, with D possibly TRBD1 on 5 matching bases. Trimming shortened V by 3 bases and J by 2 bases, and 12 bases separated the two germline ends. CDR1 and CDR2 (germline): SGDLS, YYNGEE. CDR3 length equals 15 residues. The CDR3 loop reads CASSARGATGNTIYF. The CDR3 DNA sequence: TGTGCCAGCAGCGCCCGCGGGGCCACTGGAAACACCATATATTTT.

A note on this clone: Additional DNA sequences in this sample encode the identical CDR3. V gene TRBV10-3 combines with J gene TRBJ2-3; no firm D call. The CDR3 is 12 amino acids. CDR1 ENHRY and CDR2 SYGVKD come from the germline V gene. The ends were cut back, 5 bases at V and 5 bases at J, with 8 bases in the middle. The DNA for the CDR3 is TGTGCCATCAGTACCACCGGAGATACGCAGTATTTT. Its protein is CAISTTGDTQYF.

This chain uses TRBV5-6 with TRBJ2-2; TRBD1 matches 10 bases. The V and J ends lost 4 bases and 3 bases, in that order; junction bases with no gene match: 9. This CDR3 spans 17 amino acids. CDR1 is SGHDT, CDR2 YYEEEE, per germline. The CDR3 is CASSAEPGQGYTGELFF. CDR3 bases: TGTGCCAGCAGCGCTGAACCGGGACAGGGGTACACCGGGGAGCTGTTTTTT.

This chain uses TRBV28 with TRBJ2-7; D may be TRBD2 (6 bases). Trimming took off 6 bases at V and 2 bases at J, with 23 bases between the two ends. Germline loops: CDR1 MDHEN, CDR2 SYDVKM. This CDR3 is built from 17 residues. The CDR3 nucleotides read TGTGCCAGCAGCCCGAGACCGGGATGGGAGGTACCCTACGAGCAGTACTTC. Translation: CASSPRPGWEVPYEQYF.

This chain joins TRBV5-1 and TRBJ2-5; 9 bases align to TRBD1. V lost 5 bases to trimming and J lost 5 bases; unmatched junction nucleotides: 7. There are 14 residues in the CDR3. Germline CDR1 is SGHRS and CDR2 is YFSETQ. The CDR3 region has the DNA TGCGCCAGCAGTACAGGGGGCCAAGGGGAGACCCAGTACTTC. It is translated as CASSTGGQGETQYF. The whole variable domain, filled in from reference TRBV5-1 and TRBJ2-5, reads KAGVTQTPRYLIKTRGQQVTLSCSPISGHRSVSWYQQTPGQGLQFLFEYFSETQRNKGNFPGRFSGRQFSNSRSEMNVSTLELGDSALYLCASSTGGQGETQYFGPGTRLLVL.

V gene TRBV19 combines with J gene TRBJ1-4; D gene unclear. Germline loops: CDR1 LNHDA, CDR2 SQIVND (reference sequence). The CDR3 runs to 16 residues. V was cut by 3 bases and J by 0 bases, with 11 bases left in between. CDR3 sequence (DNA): TGTGCCAGTAGTATCGGAGGAGTTGCAACTAATGAAAAACTGTTTTTT. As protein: CASSIGGVATNEKLFF. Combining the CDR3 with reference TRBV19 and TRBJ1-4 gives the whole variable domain DGGITQSPKYLFRKEGQNVTLSCEQNLNHDAMYWYRQDPGQGLRLIYYSQIVNDFQKGDIAEGYSVSREKKESFPLTVTSAQKNPTAFYLCASSIGGVATNEKLFFGSGTQLSVL.

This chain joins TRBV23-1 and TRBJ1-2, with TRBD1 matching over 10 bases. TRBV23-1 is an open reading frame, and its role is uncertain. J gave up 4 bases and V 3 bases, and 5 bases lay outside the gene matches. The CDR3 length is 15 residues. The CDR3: CASSHRTGGIYGYTF. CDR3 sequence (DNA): TGCGCCAGCAGTCACCGGACAGGGGGTATCTATGGCTACACCTTC.